The table lists the clone carrying this T cell receptor beta chain with a few counts. The CDR3 is made up of 15 amino acids. J lost 10 bases, V lost 6 bases, and 13 bases had no gene match. CDR1 and CDR2 (germline): MNHEY, SVGAGI. This sample was included in a study of identical twins. TCRdb analysed the 5' RACE reads with MiXCR anew, one entry per CDR3 protein. The sample has 1.5 million to 2 million distinct CDR3 sequences; more than 30% are singletons. This chain uses TRBV6-5 with TRBJ2-1; 9 bases are a match to TRBD2. Sequenced material: cord blood. The source is a newborn girl in good health. CDR3 loop: CASSRGRAVLREQFF. DNA of the CDR3: TGTGCCAGCAGCCGCGGGAGGGCGGTTTTGCGCGAGCAGTTCTTC.